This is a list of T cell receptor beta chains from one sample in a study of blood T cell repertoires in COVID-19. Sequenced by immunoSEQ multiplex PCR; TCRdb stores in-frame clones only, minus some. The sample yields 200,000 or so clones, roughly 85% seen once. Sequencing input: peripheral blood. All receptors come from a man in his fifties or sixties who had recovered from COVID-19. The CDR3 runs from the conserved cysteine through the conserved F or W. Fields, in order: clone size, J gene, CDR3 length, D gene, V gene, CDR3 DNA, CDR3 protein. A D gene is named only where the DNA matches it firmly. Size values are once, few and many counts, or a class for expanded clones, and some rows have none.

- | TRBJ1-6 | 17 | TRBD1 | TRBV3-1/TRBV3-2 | TGTGCCAGCAGCCAGGCGACAGGGAGCTCCTATAATTCACCCCTCCACTTT | CASSQATGSSYNSPLHF
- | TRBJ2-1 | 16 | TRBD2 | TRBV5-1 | TGCGCCAGCAGCTTGGAACTAGCGGGGGCCTACAATGAGCAGTTCTTC | CASSLELAGAYNEQFF
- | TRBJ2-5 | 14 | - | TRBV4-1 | TGCGCCAGCAGCCAAGACGTCCTTTTAGAGACCCAGTACTTC | CASSQDVLLETQYF
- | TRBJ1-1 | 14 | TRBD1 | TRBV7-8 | TGTGCCAGCAGCCGATTTACAGGGGGCACTGAAGCTTTCTTT | CASSRFTGGTEAFF
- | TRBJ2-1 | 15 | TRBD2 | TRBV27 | TGTGCCAGCAGTTTAGAGCGGGGGTCCTACAATGAGCAGTTCTTC | CASSLERGSYNEQFF
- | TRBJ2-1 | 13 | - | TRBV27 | TGTGCCAGCAGTTCGAGCTCCTACAATGAGCAGTTCTTC | CASSSSSYNEQFF
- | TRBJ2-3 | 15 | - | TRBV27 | TGTGCCAGCAGTTTAGTACAGGGTATGACAGATACGCAGTATTTT | CASSLVQGMTDTQYF
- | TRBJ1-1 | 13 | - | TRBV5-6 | TGTGCCAGCAGCTGGGTAGGGGACACTGAAGCTTTCTTT | CASSWVGDTEAFF
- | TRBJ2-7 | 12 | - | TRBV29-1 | TGCAGCGCAGAGGGCGGGACCTACGAGCAGTACTTC | CSAEGGTYEQYF
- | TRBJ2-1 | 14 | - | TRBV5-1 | TGCGCCAGCAGTCGGCTAGCAGCCACCAATGAGCAGTTCTTC | CASSRLAATNEQFF
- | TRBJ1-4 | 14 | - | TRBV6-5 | TGTGCCAGCCACCCCGGGGGGAAGAAGGAAAAACTGTTTTTT | CASHPGGKKEKLFF
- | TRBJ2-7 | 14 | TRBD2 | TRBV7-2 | TGTGCCAGCAGCGGGACTAGCGGTCCCTACGAGCAGTACTTC | CASSGTSGPYEQYF
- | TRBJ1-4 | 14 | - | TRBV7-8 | TGTGCCAGCAGCTTGGGAGGCACTAATGAAAAACTGTTTTTT | CASSLGGTNEKLFF
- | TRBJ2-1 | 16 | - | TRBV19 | TGTGCCAGTAGTATAGACCCCTCGCGCTCCTACAATGAGCAGTTCTTC | CASSIDPSRSYNEQFF
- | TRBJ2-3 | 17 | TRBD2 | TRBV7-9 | TGTGCCAGCAGCTTGCCTAGCGGGAGGATTAGCACAGATACGCAGTATTTT | CASSLPSGRISTDTQYF
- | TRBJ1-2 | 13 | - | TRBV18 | TGTGCCAGCTCACCATACGAGTTCTATGGCTACACCTTC | CASSPYEFYGYTF
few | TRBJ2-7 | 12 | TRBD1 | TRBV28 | TGTGCCGGTGGGACAGGTGACTACGAGCAGTACTTC | CAGGTGDYEQYF
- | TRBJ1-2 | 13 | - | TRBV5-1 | TGCGCCAGCAGCAGGACAGTGCACTCTCCGTACACCTTC | CASSRTVHSPYTF
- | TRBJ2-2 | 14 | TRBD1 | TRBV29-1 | TGCAGCGTCGTTGGACAGGCGAACACCGGGGAGCTGTTTTTT | CSVVGQANTGELFF
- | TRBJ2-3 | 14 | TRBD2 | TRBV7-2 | TGTGCCAGCAGCTTGCGGGAGGGCACAGATACGCAGTATTTT | CASSLREGTDTQYF
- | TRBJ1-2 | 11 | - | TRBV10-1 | TGCGCCAGCGCTAGATTAGATGGCTACACCTTC | CASARLDGYTF
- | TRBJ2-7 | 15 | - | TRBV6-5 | TGTGCCAGCAGTTACGTCCCTGCGGGTCCCTACGAGCAGTACTTC | CASSYVPAGPYEQYF
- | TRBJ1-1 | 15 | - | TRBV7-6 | TGTGCCAGCAGCTTAGAATCCAGGGGAAACACTGAAGCTTTCTTT | CASSLESRGNTEAFF
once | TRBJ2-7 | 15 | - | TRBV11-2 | TGTGCCAGCAGCTTAGAGGTAGGGGAATCCTACGAGCAGTACTTC | CASSLEVGESYEQYF
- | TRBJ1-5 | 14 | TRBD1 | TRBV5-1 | TGCGCTGTGGGACAGCATAATAGCAATCAGCCCCAGCATTTT | CAVGQHNSNQPQHF
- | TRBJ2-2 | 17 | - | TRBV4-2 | TGTGCCAGCAGCCAAGATCAAGTAACGATTTCGGCCGGGGAGCTGTTTTTT | CASSQDQVTISAGELFF
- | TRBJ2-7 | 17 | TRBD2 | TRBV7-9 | TGTGCCAGCAGCCTGGGGACTAGCGCAAGTTTGAACTACGAGCAGTACTTC | CASSLGTSASLNYEQYF
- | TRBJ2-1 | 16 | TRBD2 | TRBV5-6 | TGTGCCAGCAGCTTGGGACTAGCGGGAGCTTCCAATGAGCAGTTCTTC | CASSLGLAGASNEQFF
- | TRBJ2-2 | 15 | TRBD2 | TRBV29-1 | TGCAGCGTTGCTCTTATAGCGGGCACCACCGGGGAGCTGTTTTTT | CSVALIAGTTGELFF
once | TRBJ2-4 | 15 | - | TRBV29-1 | TGCAGCGTTGAAGCTGGGGGCAGGGCCAAAAACATTCAGTACTTC | CSVEAGGRAKNIQYF
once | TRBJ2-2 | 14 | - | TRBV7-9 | TGTGCCAGCAGAATAGGGGGTTACACCGGGGAGCTGTTTTTT | CASRIGGYTGELFF
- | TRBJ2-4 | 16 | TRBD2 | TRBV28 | TGTGCCAGCAGCTTACTAGCGGGAGTTGACAAAAACATTCAGTACTTC | CASSLLAGVDKNIQYF
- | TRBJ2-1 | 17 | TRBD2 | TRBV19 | TGTGCCAGTAAAGGACTAGCGGGAGCGGGAGGACACAATGAGCAGTTCTTC | CASKGLAGAGGHNEQFF
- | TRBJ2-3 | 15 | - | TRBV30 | TGTGCCTGGACCAAACAGGTAGCCGGCACAGATACGCAGTATTTT | CAWTKQVAGTDTQYF
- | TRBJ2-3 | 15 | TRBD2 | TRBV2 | TGTGCCAGCAGTGCGAGGGGAGGGACCACAGATACGCAGTATTTT | CASSARGGTTDTQYF
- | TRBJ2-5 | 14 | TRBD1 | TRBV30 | TGTGCCTGGACGTTTACAGGGGGCGTTGGGACCCAGTACTTC | CAWTFTGGVGTQYF
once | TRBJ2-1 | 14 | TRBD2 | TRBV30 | TGTGCCTGGCAGATAGGACTAGCGCGTAATGAGCAGTTCTTC | CAWQIGLARNEQFF
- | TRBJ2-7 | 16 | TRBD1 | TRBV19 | TGTGCCAGTAGTGCCCTGGGGACAGGGGACACCTACGAGCAGTACTTC | CASSALGTGDTYEQYF
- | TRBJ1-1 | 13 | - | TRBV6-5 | TGTGCCAGCAGTTCCATCAGAAACACTGAAGCTTTCTTT | CASSSIRNTEAFF
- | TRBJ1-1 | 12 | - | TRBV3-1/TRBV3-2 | TGTGCCAGCAGCCAATGGGGGCAGGAAGCTTTCTTT | CASSQWGQEAFF
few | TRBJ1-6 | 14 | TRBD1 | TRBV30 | TGTGCCTGGTCCCGGGACAGCTATAATTCACCCCTCCACTTT | CAWSRDSYNSPLHF
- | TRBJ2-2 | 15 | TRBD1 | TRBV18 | TGTGCCAGCTCAACCGGGACAGGACAAACCGGGGAGCTGTTTTTT | CASSTGTGQTGELFF
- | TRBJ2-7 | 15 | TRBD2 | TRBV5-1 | TGCGCCAGCAGCCAAACTAGCGGGAGAGCCTACGAGCAGTACTTC | CASSQTSGRAYEQYF
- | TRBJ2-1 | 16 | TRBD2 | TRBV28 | TGTGCCAGCAGTTTATTTATTAGCGGGAGTTCGAATGAGCAGTTCTTC | CASSLFISGSSNEQFF
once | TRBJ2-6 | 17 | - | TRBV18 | TGTGCCAGCTCACCACGTCTACAGGGAGCCGGGGCCAACGTCCTGACTTTC | CASSPRLQGAGANVLTF
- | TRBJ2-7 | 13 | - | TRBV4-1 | TGCGCCAGCAGCCCATACAGCTCCTACGAGCAGTACTTC | CASSPYSSYEQYF
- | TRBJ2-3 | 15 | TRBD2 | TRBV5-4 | TGTGCCACTAGTCGGCTAGCGGGAGGAGCAGATACGCAGTATTTT | CATSRLAGGADTQYF
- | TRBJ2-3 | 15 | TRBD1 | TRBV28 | TGTGCCAGCAGTTTAGGGGACAGAAGTACAGATACGCAGTATTTT | CASSLGDRSTDTQYF
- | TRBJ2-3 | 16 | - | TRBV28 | TGTGCCAGCACCCTACAGGGGGCGGGGGGTGCAGATACGCAGTATTTT | CASTLQGAGGADTQYF
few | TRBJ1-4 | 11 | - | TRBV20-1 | TGCAGTGCTAGGGCAAATGAAAAACTGTTTTTT | CSARANEKLFF
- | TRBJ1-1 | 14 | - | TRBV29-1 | TGCAGCGTTGAAGAATTTTGGGGAGGCACTGAAGCTTTCTTT | CSVEEFWGGTEAFF
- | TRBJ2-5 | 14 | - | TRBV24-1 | TGTGCCACCAGTGATTTAGAGGAGCAAGAGACCCAGTACTTC | CATSDLEEQETQYF
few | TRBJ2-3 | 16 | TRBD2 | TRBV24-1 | TGTGCCACCAGTAAGGGTAGCGGGACTAGCACAGATACGCAGTATTTT | CATSKGSGTSTDTQYF
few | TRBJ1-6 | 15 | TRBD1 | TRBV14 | TGTGCCAGCAGCCGAACCCGACAGGGGGAGTCACCCCTCCACTTT | CASSRTRQGESPLHF
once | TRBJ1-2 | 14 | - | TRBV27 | TGTGCCAGCAGTTTAAGGGGGGGCCCCCACGGCTACACCTTC | CASSLRGGPHGYTF
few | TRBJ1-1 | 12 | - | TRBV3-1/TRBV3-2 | TGTGCCAGCAGCCCCCGGGGGACTGAAGCTTTCTTT | CASSPRGTEAFF
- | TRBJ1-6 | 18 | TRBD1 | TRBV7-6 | TGTGCCAGCAGCTTCGGAACGGACAGGTCCGTTCGGAATTCACCCCTCCACTTT | CASSFGTDRSVRNSPLHF
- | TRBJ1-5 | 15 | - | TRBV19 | TGTGCCAGTAGTAACCTCCGGGGTAGCAATCAGCCCCAGCATTTT | CASSNLRGSNQPQHF
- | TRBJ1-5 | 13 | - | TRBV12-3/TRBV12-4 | TGTGCCAGCAGTTTTGTCAGGGCTCAGCCCCAGCATTTT | CASSFVRAQPQHF
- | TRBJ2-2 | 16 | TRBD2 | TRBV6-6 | TGTGCCAGCGGAAACCCTAGCGGGAGTCGAACCGGGGAGCTGTTTTTT | CASGNPSGSRTGELFF